This is a list of T cell receptor beta chains from one sample in a study of blood T cell repertoires in COVID-19. Measured with immunoSEQ multiplex PCR; TCRdb has only the in-frame clones, and not every one. The data hold approximately 210,000 clones, with less than 90% observed a single time. Sequencing input: peripheral blood. The receptors originated from a man between 65 and 80 years old with acute or convalescent COVID-19. Each CDR3 is given with its conserved first and last residue. D genes are given only for firm matches. Expanded clones get a size class; other rows say once, few or many, or leave the size out.

d_call	v_call	j_call	clone_size	cdr3_nt	cdr3_aa
-	TRBV19	TRBJ2-5	medium-sized	TGTGCCAGTAGTCAGGGGCGCGGAGAGACCCAGTACTTC	CASSQGRGETQYF
-	TRBV9	TRBJ2-7	-	TGTGCCAGCAGCGTAGACCCAGGGACTCACTACGAGCAGTACTTC	CASSVDPGTHYEQYF
-	TRBV11-2	TRBJ1-4	once	TGTGCCAGCAGCTTAGGAGACAGGCCAACTAATGAAAAACTGTTTTTT	CASSLGDRPTNEKLFF
-	TRBV18	TRBJ1-5	once	TGTGCCAGCTCACTGAACCAGGGTAGCAATCAGCCCCAGCATTTT	CASSLNQGSNQPQHF
TRBD1	TRBV7-3	TRBJ2-1	few	TGTGCCAGCAGCTCCCGGACAGGGCAGGAGCAGTTCTTC	CASSSRTGQEQFF
TRBD2	TRBV3-1/TRBV3-2	TRBJ2-7	-	TGTGCCAGCAGCCAAGGTCTAGCGGCAACCTACGAGCAGTACTTC	CASSQGLAATYEQYF
-	TRBV19	TRBJ2-7	-	TGTGCCAGTAGCCGTGGACTTGCCAGCTCCTACGAGCAGTACTTC	CASSRGLASSYEQYF
-	TRBV19	TRBJ2-7	few	TGTGCCAGTAGTGCGAACCCGTTGAGGGTCTACGAGCAGTACTTC	CASSANPLRVYEQYF
TRBD1	TRBV7-6	TRBJ2-3	-	TGTGCCAGCAGCTTAAACAGGGGGCTGGGCACAGATACGCAGTATTTT	CASSLNRGLGTDTQYF
-	TRBV7-9	TRBJ2-5	-	TGTGCCAGCAGCTTGATGCTTGGCGGAGCCTCCCAAGAGACCCAGTACTTC	CASSLMLGGASQETQYF
-	TRBV2	TRBJ2-5	-	TGTGCCAGCACGCTACCGGGAGAGACCCAGTACTTC	CASTLPGETQYF
-	TRBV6-2/TRBV6-3	TRBJ2-7	-	TGTGCCAGCAGTTATCCCTCGGTTGGCTACGAGCAGTACTTC	CASSYPSVGYEQYF
-	TRBV6-2/TRBV6-3	TRBJ2-7	-	TGTGCCAGCAGTCGCCGGCCGGGACATAGCTCCTACGAGCAGTACTTC	CASSRRPGHSSYEQYF
-	TRBV15	TRBJ1-1	-	TGTGCCACCAGCAGAGATCCGGTAAACACTGAAGCTTTCTTT	CATSRDPVNTEAFF
TRBD1	TRBV4-1	TRBJ1-5	-	TGCGCCAGCAGCCAAGTTGTGAACAGGGGCTCGAAGCATTTT	CASSQVVNRGSKHF
-	TRBV28	TRBJ1-6	few	TGTGCCAGCAGTTCCGTCGGACGGGGGAATTCACCCCTCCACTTT	CASSSVGRGNSPLHF
TRBD1	TRBV25-1	TRBJ1-1	-	TGTGCCAGCAGTGCCTTCACAGGGGGTGAAGCTTTCTTT	CASSAFTGGEAFF
TRBD1	TRBV6-2/TRBV6-3	TRBJ2-7	-	TGTGCCAGCAGCTGGGGACAGGACGGGCACGAGCAGTACTTC	CASSWGQDGHEQYF
-	TRBV12-3/TRBV12-4	TRBJ2-5	-	TGTGCCAGCACCAACTATTGGTCGGAGACCCAGTACTTC	CASTNYWSETQYF
TRBD2	TRBV7-2	TRBJ2-2	-	TGTGCCAGCAGCTTAGCGGGCGGGAGAATGACCGGGGAGCTGTTTTTT	CASSLAGGRMTGELFF
TRBD2	TRBV7-2	TRBJ2-5	few	TGTGCCAGCAGCTTAGCGCCCACTGTGGGACTAGGTCAAGAGACCCAGTACTTC	CASSLAPTVGLGQETQYF
-	TRBV7-2	TRBJ2-1	-	TGTGCCAGCAGCTTAAGAACCGGGAGTGAGCAGTTCTTC	CASSLRTGSEQFF
TRBD1	TRBV6-5	TRBJ1-5	once	TGTGCCAGCAGTTACGCGGGACAGGGAGGGAATCAGCCCCAGCATTTT	CASSYAGQGGNQPQHF
-	TRBV6-2/TRBV6-3	TRBJ2-1	-	TGTGCCAGCAGTTACTCCCCAGGGTTTGGGCGGGGCTACAATGAGCAGTTCTTC	CASSYSPGFGRGYNEQFF
TRBD2	TRBV27	TRBJ2-1	-	TGTGCCAGCACCCCTTCCCCGGGACTAGCGGGAATCCCGCCCTCCTACAATGAGCAGTTCTTC	CASTPSPGLAGIPPSYNEQFF
-	TRBV5-1	TRBJ1-2	-	TGCGCCAGCGCCGATACTGGACAAAGCAAATATGGCTACACCTTC	CASADTGQSKYGYTF
TRBD2	TRBV4-1	TRBJ2-1	-	TGCGCCAGCAGCCAACGCTCTCGACAAGGACTAGCGGGATATGCCACGGCCAATGAGCAGTTCTTC	CASSQRSRQGLAGYATANEQFF
-	TRBV5-5	TRBJ2-1	-	TGTGCCAGCAGTCTTCTACTCGTCAATGAGCAGTTCTTC	CASSLLLVNEQFF
-	TRBV10-3	TRBJ1-5	-	TGTGCCATCAGTGAGGGGCAGGGTGGCGGTCAGCCCCAGCATTTT	CAISEGQGGGQPQHF
-	TRBV11-2	TRBJ1-2	-	TGTGCCAGCAGCTTAGCTGGACTTAACTATGGCTACACCTTC	CASSLAGLNYGYTF
TRBD2	TRBV3-1/TRBV3-2	TRBJ2-1	-	TGTGCCAGCAGCCCGGGACTAGCAGGTGAGCAGTTCTTC	CASSPGLAGEQFF
-	TRBV28	TRBJ2-3	-	TGTGCCAGCAGTTTATCGTCGAAGGGGAGCACAGATACGCAGTATTTT	CASSLSSKGSTDTQYF
TRBD2	TRBV3-1/TRBV3-2	TRBJ2-1	few	TGTGCCAGCAGCACGGGACTAGCGGGGAGTGAGCAGTTCTTC	CASSTGLAGSEQFF
TRBD2	TRBV5-1	TRBJ2-7	-	TGCGCCAGCAGCTTGGGACTAGCGGGAGTTCGGAGTAACTACGAGCAGTACTTC	CASSLGLAGVRSNYEQYF
-	TRBV5-1	TRBJ1-4	-	TGCGCCAGCAGCTTGGCCGGTGGAGCGGCTAATGAAAAACTGTTTTTT	CASSLAGGAANEKLFF
TRBD2	TRBV5-1	TRBJ2-7	-	TGCGCCAGCAGGCCTGGACTAGCGGTCTACGAGCAGTACTTC	CASRPGLAVYEQYF